These 27 T cell receptor beta chains were sequenced from one sample in a study of control samples from healthy donors and cancer patients. Data came from immunoSEQ multiplex PCR; TCRdb stores just in-frame clones and leaves some out. The sample has more than 120,000 clones; about 90% are singletons. What was sequenced was blood. These receptors came from a man aged 25-45 years in good health.

The J gene is TRBJ1-4, the V gene TRBV27; D is uncertain. Trimming stripped 5 bases from V and 0 bases from J, with 16 bases between. Germline values: CDR1 MNHEY, CDR2 SMNVEV (reference sequence). CDR3 length equals 17 residues. CDR3 in DNA: TGTGCCAGCAGTCCCCGGACGATGGCGGCAACTAATGAAAAACTGTTTTTT. Translated, it gives CASSPRTMAATNEKLFF.

The J gene is TRBJ1-6, the V gene TRBV27; D call uncertain. The germline CDR1 and CDR2 sequences are MNHEY and SMNVEV (reference sequence). The CDR3 loop spans 15 amino acids. V was trimmed by 5 bases and J by 8 bases, leaving 16 bases between them. CDR3: CASSLATRQDSPLHF. The CDR3 region has the DNA TGTGCCAGCAGTCTCGCTACACGGCAGGATTCACCCCTCCACTTT.

The V gene is TRBV5-4, the J gene TRBJ2-2; 9 bases agree with TRBD1. Looked up from germline, CDR1 is SGHNT and CDR2 is YYREEE (reference sequence). CDR3 length equals 16 residues. Losses at the gene ends were 2 bases for V and 4 bases for J; bases not matched to a gene: 6. The CDR3 protein is CASSLTGQGFTGELFF. CDR3 coding DNA: TGTGCCAGCAGCTTAACGGGACAGGGTTTCACCGGGGAGCTGTTTTTT.

The J gene is TRBJ1-5, the V gene TRBV6-4; 7 bases are shared with TRBD1. V gave up 6 bases and J gave up 1 base; unmatched junction bases: 15. CDR3 length: 18 amino acids. Germline CDR1 MRHNA, CDR2 SNTAGT. In DNA, the CDR3 is TGTGCCAGCAGGGAAGAGAACGACAGGGTGTTAAGCAATCAGCCCCAGCATTTT. It encodes CASREENDRVLSNQPQHF.

The J gene is TRBJ1-6, the V gene TRBV28; D unclear. CDR1 is MDHEN, CDR2 SYDVKM, per germline. There are 12 residues in the CDR3. With 2 bases removed from V and 9 bases from J, the gap between germline ends came to 5 bases. The chain's CDR3 is CASSLDSSPLHF. The CDR3, as DNA: TGTGCCAGCAGTTTAGATAGTTCACCCCTCCACTTT.

The V gene is TRBV7-8, the J gene TRBJ2-1, with 12 nucleotides matching TRBD2. Germline CDR1 SGHVS, CDR2 FQNEAQ. Trimming at V came to 6 bases and at J to 7 bases, leaving 7 bases not matched to a gene. The CDR3 covers 15 residues. DNA for the CDR3: TGTGCCAGCAGTGTACTAGCGGGGGGACCTAATGAGCAGTTCTTC. As protein: CASSVLAGGPNEQFF. Full variable domain (rest looked up from reference TRBV7-8 and TRBJ2-1): GAGVSQSPRYKVAKRGQDVALRCDPISGHVSLFWYQQALGQGPEFLTYFQNEAQLDKSGLPSDRFFAERPEGSVSTLKIQRTQQEDSAVYLCASSVLAGGPNEQFFGPGTRLTVL.

The V gene is TRBV6-6, the J gene TRBJ1-2; D ambiguous. CDR3 length: 15 residues. The germline V gene encodes CDR1 MNHNY and CDR2 SVGAGI (reference sequence). V was cut by 6 bases and J by 4 bases, with 18 bases left in between. The DNA for the CDR3 is TGTGCCAGCAGAATTAAGGACGGAATCTCCTATGGCTACACCTTC. Translating gives CASRIKDGISYGYTF.

The chain has TRBV5-4 and TRBJ1-2; D uncertain. Germline lookup yields CDR1 SGHNT and CDR2 YYREEE (reference sequence). V dropped 4 bases and J dropped 0 bases, with 7 bases sitting between them. This CDR3 spans 13 amino acids. Written as DNA, the CDR3 is TGTGCCAGCAGCCAAAGAGCTAACTATGGCTACACCTTC. Protein sequence: CASSQRANYGYTF.

The J gene is TRBJ2-5, the V gene TRBV6-2 or TRBV6-3, with 7 bases lining up with TRBD2. Germline V gives CDR1 MNHEY, CDR2 SVGEGT. The V gene end was trimmed by 6 bases and the J gene end by 5 bases; junction bases not matched to a gene: 27. The CDR3 spans 20 residues. The CDR3 DNA reads as TGTGCCAGCAGCCTGCGGGGGATTGGCGGGGCGGATATAGCGAGGGAGACCCAGTACTTC. Its protein product is CASSLRGIGGADIARETQYF.

This clone is a singleton in its sample. V usage is TRBV11-2 and J usage is TRBJ2-2; TRBD1 matches 8 bases. The CDR3 is 16 residues long. V dropped 5 bases and J dropped 6; count of bases not matched to a gene: 11. Germline values: CDR1 SGHAT, CDR2 FQNNGV. This CDR3 is CASSKPGQAFSGELFF. The CDR3 DNA sequence: TGTGCCAGCAGCAAACCGGGACAGGCTTTTTCCGGGGAGCTGTTTTTT.

The V call is TRBV19, the J call TRBJ1-6; the match to TRBD1 covers 10 bases. J gave up 7 bases and V 8 bases, and 2 bases lay outside the gene matches. The CDR3 has 13 residues. Germline CDR1 and CDR2: LNHDA and SQIVND (reference sequence). The DNA for the CDR3 is TGTGCCAGTGGGACAGGGGCAAATTCACCCCTCCACTTT. This sequence encodes CASGTGANSPLHF.

A note on this clone: The junction differs from germline at one of its ends, possibly a read error. This chain links TRBV2 with TRBJ2-7, with 11 bases lining up with TRBD1. Germline V lookup: CDR1 SNHLY, CDR2 FYNNEI. The CDR3 is made up of 13 amino acids. The CDR3 coding sequence is TGTGTCAGCCGGGACAGGGGGTCCTACGAGCAGTACTTC. Translating it yields CVSRDRGSYEQYF.

This chain links TRBV6-2 or TRBV6-3 with TRBJ1-2, with D hard to call. This CDR3 has 11 amino acids. Trimming left V 5 bases short and J 4 bases short, with 5 bases between. Per the germline V gene, CDR1 is MNHEY and CDR2 is SVGEGT. For the CDR3, the DNA is TGTGCCAGCAGTGGAATCTATGGCTACACCTTC. It specifies CASSGIYGYTF.

In DNA form, the CDR3 reads TGTGCCAGCAGAGCAGCGGGAGCCTACGAGCAGTACTTC. Its translation: CASRAAGAYEQYF. The V and J genes are TRBV12-3 or TRBV12-4 and TRBJ2-7, with TRBD2 matching over 8 bases. The CDR3 has 13 residues. The trim removed 6 bases at V and 2 bases at J, leaving 3 bases unmatched.

Concerning this clone: Within the sample, other DNA sequences also encode this same CDR3. The genes are TRBV25-1 and TRBJ1-3; 7 bases line up with TRBD1. Germline V CDR1 and CDR2: MGHDK, SYGVNS. The CDR3 sequence is 15 residues long. After removal of 6 bases from V and 6 bases from J, the junction contained 11 bases not matched to a gene. This chain's CDR3 is CASSEGQVYPNTIYF. The CDR3 bases are TGTGCCAGCAGCGAAGGACAGGTCTACCCAAACACCATATATTTT.

V usage is TRBV9 and J usage is TRBJ2-7; 10 bases agree with TRBD2. CDR3 size: 17 residues. V lost 1 base and J lost 1; bases outside the gene matches: 8. In germline, CDR1 is SGDLS, CDR2 YYNGEE. The CDR3 nucleotides read TGTGCCAGCAGCGTAATTGAGGGACTAGCGCCGTCCTACGAGCAGTACTTC. Amino acids: CASSVIEGLAPSYEQYF.

This clone came up once. Different DNA sequences within this sample yield the same CDR3. V gene TRBV5-1 combines with J gene TRBJ2-7; 8 positions match TRBD1. V lost 0 bases and J lost 1; bases outside the gene matches: 3. CDR3 size: 15 residues. The germline gives CDR1 SGHRS, CDR2 YFSETQ. The CDR3 nucleotides read TGCGCCAGCAGCTTGGCCGGGACAGGTTCCTACGAGCAGTACTTC. Its translation: CASSLAGTGSYEQYF. The variable domain in full, completed from reference TRBV5-1 and TRBJ2-7, reads KAGVTQTPRYLIKTRGQQVTLSCSPISGHRSVSWYQQTPGQGLQFLFEYFSETQRNKGNFPGRFSGRQFSNSRSEMNVSTLELGDSALYLCASSLAGTGSYEQYFGPGTRLTVT.

This clone has just a few counts. The V and J genes are TRBV27 and TRBJ1-2; 7 nucleotides align to TRBD1. The CDR3 is 16 residues long. Germline V gene data show CDR1 as MNHEY and CDR2 as SMNVEV (reference sequence). V gave up 5 bases and J gave up 0 bases; unmatched junction bases: 9. CDR3 protein: CASSLQDRPSNYGYTF. Written as DNA, the CDR3 is TGTGCCAGCAGTCTCCAGGACAGGCCTTCTAACTATGGCTACACCTTC.

This clone was recorded only once. The rearrangement joins TRBV18 to TRBJ1-5, with 11 bases identical to TRBD1. V lost 2 bases, J lost 12 bases, and 6 bases stayed unmatched. The germline gives CDR1 KGHSH, CDR2 LQKENI. The CDR3 runs 14 residues. This CDR3 reads CASSPGQGARDQHF. As DNA, the CDR3 is TGTGCCAGCTCACCAGGACAGGGGGCGCGGGACCAGCATTTT.

The rearrangement links TRBV27 to TRBJ1-2; TRBD1 agrees at 8 bases. CDR3 length: 13 residues. V lost 5 bases to trimming and J lost 4 bases; unmatched junction nucleotides: 3. CDR1 is MNHEY, CDR2 SMNVEV, per germline (reference sequence). Written as DNA, the CDR3 is TGTGCCAGCAGTAAAACAGGGGGCTATGGCTACACCTTC. Its protein is CASSKTGGYGYTF.

The J gene is TRBJ2-2, the V gene TRBV7-2, with 8 bases identical to TRBD2. This CDR3 has 15 residues. Germline CDR1 is SGHTA and CDR2 is FQGNSA. J was trimmed by 4 bases and V by 4 bases; bases with no gene match: 5. The CDR3 coding sequence is TGTGCCAGCAGCTCCAGCGGGGGTCTCACCGGGGAGCTGTTTTTT. This gives the protein CASSSSGGLTGELFF.

CDR3 coding DNA: TGTGCCAGCAGCCCCCGGGACTCCTACGAGCAGTACTTC. This gives the protein CASSPRDSYEQYF. V and J are TRBV9 and TRBJ2-7, with TRBD2 as a possible D gene (5 bases). The CDR3 runs to 13 residues. Trimming took off 4 bases at V and 0 bases at J, with 8 bases between the two ends. Germline-derived CDR1 and CDR2 are SGDLS and YYNGEE.

The chain is built from TRBV28 and TRBJ1-5; 11 bases fit TRBD1. V shed 5 bases and J 6 bases; nucleotides not matched to a gene: 12. There are 17 residues in the CDR3. Germline CDR1 and CDR2: MDHEN and SYDVKM. This CDR3 is CASSPNLRTGGIQPQHF. CDR3 in DNA: TGTGCCAGCAGTCCGAATTTAAGGACAGGGGGCATTCAGCCCCAGCATTTT.

The J gene is TRBJ1-4, the V gene TRBV5-1; D remains unclear. Germline CDR1 and CDR2: SGHRS and YFSETQ. The V end lost 3 bases, the J end lost 4 bases, and 13 bases lay between the germline ends. This CDR3 is built from 15 residues. The CDR3 loop reads CASSSGRIGNEKLFF. CDR3 sequence (DNA): TGCGCCAGCAGCTCCGGACGAATTGGTAATGAAAAACTGTTTTTT.

This chain uses TRBV9 with TRBJ1-1, with 12 bases fitting TRBD1. Per germline, CDR1 SGDLS and CDR2 YYNGEE. V was clipped by 0 bases and J by 7 bases; unmatched bases: 4. The CDR3 length is 15 residues. The CDR3 nucleotides are TGTGCCAGCAGCGTAGGGGACAGGGGGCCCTTTGAAGCTTTCTTT. Translated, it gives CASSVGDRGPFEAFF.

The CDR3 DNA reads TGTGCCAGCAGCCTCGGGGGGGCGAATGGCTACACCTTC. This encodes CASSLGGANGYTF. V is TRBV7-9 and J is TRBJ1-2; a possible D gene is TRBD1 (6 bases). The CDR3 sequence is 13 residues long. V shed 5 bases and J shed 6 bases, with 13 bases lying between them. Germline V gene data show CDR1 as SEHNR and CDR2 as FQNEAQ (reference sequence).

The chain joins TRBV27 to TRBJ1-2, with no clear D. V was cut by 6 bases and J by 4 bases, with 12 bases left in between. This CDR3 has 13 amino acids. Germline CDR1 reads MNHEY; CDR2 reads SMNVEV (reference sequence). In nucleotides, the CDR3 is TGTGCCAGCAGCCCCGGGCCGCGCTATGGCTACACCTTC. Protein product: CASSPGPRYGYTF.